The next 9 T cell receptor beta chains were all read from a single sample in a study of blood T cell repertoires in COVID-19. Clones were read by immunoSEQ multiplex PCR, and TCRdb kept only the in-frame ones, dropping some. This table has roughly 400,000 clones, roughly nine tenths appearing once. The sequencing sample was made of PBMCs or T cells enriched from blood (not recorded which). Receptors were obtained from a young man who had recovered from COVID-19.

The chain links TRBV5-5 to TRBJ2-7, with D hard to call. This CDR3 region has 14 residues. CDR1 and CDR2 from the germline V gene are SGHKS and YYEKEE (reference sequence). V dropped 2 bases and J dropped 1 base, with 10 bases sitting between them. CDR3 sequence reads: CASSLAGTSYEQYF. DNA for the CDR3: TGTGCCAGCAGCTTAGCAGGAACATCCTACGAGCAGTACTTC.

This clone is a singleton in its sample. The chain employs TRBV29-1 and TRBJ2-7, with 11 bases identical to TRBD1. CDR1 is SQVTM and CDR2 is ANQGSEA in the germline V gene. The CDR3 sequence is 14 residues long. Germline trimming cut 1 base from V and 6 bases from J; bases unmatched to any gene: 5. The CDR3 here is CSVEVGQGVGEQYF. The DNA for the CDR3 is TGCAGCGTTGAAGTGGGACAGGGGGTCGGCGAGCAGTACTTC.

The chain's CDR3 is CASTPYQGITDTQYF. CDR3 bases: TGTGCCAGTACCCCTTACCAGGGGATCACAGATACGCAGTATTTT. The V gene is TRBV3-1 (or the pseudogene TRBV3-2), the J gene TRBJ2-3; possible D gene TRBD1, 6 bases. CDR1 LGHDT and CDR2 YNNKEL come from the germline V gene (reference sequence). CDR3 length: 15 residues. Trimming pared 9 bases from V and 2 bases from J, leaving 18 bases between.

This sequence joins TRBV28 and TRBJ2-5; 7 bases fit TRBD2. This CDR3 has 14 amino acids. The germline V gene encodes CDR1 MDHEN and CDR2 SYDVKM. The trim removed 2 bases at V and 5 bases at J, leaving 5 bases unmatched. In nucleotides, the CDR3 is TGTGCCAGCAGTTTACCGGGAGGAACTGAGACCCAGTACTTC. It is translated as CASSLPGGTETQYF. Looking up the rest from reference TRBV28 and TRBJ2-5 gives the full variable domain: DVKVTQSSRYLVKRTGEKVFLECVQDMDHENMFWYRQDPGLGLRLIYFSYDVKMKEKGDIPEGYSVSREKKERFSLILESASTNQTSMYLCASSLPGGTETQYFGPGTRLLVL.

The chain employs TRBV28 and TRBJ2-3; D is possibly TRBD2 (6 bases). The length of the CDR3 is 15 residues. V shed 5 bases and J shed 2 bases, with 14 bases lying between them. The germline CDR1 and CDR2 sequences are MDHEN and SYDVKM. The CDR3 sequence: CASSPPGDLTDTQYF. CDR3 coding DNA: TGTGCCAGCAGTCCTCCGGGAGATCTCACAGATACGCAGTATTTT.

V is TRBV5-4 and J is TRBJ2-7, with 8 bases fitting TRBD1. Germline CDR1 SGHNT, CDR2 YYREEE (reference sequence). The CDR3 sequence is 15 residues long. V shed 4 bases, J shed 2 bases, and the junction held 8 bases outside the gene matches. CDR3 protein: CASSNGQGGPYEQYF. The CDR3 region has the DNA TGTGCCAGCAGCAACGGACAGGGCGGTCCCTACGAGCAGTACTTC.

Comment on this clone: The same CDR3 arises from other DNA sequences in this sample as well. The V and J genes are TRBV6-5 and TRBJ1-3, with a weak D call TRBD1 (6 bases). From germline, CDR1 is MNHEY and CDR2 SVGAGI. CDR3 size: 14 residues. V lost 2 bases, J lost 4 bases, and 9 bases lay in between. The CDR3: CASSYGGSGNTIYF. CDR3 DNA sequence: TGTGCCAGCAGTTACGGGGGCTCAGGAAACACCATATATTTT.

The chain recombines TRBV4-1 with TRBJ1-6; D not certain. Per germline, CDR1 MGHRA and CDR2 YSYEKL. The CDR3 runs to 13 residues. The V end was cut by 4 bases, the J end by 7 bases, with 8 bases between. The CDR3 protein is CASSLQANSPLHF. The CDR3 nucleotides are TGCGCCAGCAGCCTGCAGGCAAATTCACCCCTCCACTTT.

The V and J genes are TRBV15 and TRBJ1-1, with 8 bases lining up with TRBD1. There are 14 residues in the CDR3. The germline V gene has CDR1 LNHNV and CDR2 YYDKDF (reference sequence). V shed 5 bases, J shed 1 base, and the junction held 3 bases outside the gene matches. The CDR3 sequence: CATSGGQGNTEAFF. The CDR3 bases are TGTGCCACCAGCGGAGGACAGGGGAACACTGAAGCTTTCTTT. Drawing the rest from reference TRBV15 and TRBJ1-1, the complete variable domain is DAMVIQNPRYQVTQFGKPVTLSCSQTLNHNVMYWYQQKSSQAPKLLFHYYDKDFNNEADTPDNFQSRRPNTSFCFLDIRSPGLGDTAMYLCATSGGQGNTEAFFGQGTRLTVV.